These 31 T cell receptor beta chains originate from one sample sequenced in a study of T cell responses to AZD1222 COVID-19 vaccine. The assay was immunoSEQ multiplex PCR, and TCRdb's table has in-frame clones only and misses some. The profile shows roughly 50,000 clones, roughly 80% of them singletons. The sample here was peripheral blood, taken on day 0 of AZD1222 vaccination. The receptor set was obtained from an adult in good health.

The chain joins TRBV5-6 to TRBJ2-1; D uncertain. CDR3 size: 16 residues. The germline V gene has CDR1 SGHDT and CDR2 YYEEEE. Deletions cut 0 bases from V and 3 bases from J, with 13 bases between. Here the CDR3 DNA reads TGTGCCAGCAGCTTGGACTTAAACCGCGGCTACAATGAGCAGTTCTTC. Protein: CASSLDLNRGYNEQFF.

The chain is built from TRBV27 and TRBJ1-4; D possibly corresponds to TRBD1 (6 bases). The V and J ends lost 6 bases and 8 bases respectively, with 19 bases between them. CDR3 length equals 15 residues. Germline lookup yields CDR1 MNHEY and CDR2 SMNVEV (reference sequence). CDR3 loop: CASRGGGAGEEKLFF. In DNA, the CDR3 is TGTGCCAGCAGAGGGGGGGGCGCAGGGGAGGAAAAACTGTTTTTT.

This clone was detected only once. The chain joins TRBV6-1 to TRBJ1-2; possibly TRBD1 for D (5 bases). Germline V lookup: CDR1 MNHNS, CDR2 SASEGT. The CDR3 runs 15 residues. The V end was cut by 2 bases, the J end by 4 bases, with 14 bases between. The CDR3 nucleotides are TGTGCCAGCAGTGAATGGTTGAGGGACGCCTATGGCTACACCTTC. Encoded protein: CASSEWLRDAYGYTF.

This chain joins TRBV2 and TRBJ2-3, with a possible D match to TRBD2 (5 bases). Trimming left V 2 bases short and J 4 bases short, with 13 bases between. The CDR3 has 15 residues. Germline CDR1 reads SNHLY; CDR2 reads FYNNEI. The CDR3 spells CASSELGMRADTQYF. In DNA, the CDR3 is TGTGCCAGCAGTGAACTGGGGATGAGGGCAGATACGCAGTATTTT.

The chain has TRBV3-1 (or the pseudogene TRBV3-2) and TRBJ2-3, with D unclear. V lost 0 bases to trimming and J lost 2 bases, with 12 bases between them. The CDR3 has 16 amino acids. Germline V gene data show CDR1 as LGHDT and CDR2 as YNNKEL (reference sequence). In DNA form, the CDR3 reads TGTGCCAGCAGCCAAGAAGTAGGAGTAGACACAGATACGCAGTATTTT. It encodes CASSQEVGVDTDTQYF.

The J gene is TRBJ2-1, the V gene TRBV27; D perhaps matches TRBD2 (6 bases). Looked up from germline, CDR1 is MNHEY and CDR2 is SMNVEV (reference sequence). The CDR3 has 15 amino acids. Trimming stripped 3 bases from V and 8 bases from J, with 17 bases between. CDR3 protein: CASSFSLGWGDEQFF. DNA for the CDR3: TGTGCCAGCAGTTTTTCGCTGGGATGGGGGGATGAGCAGTTCTTC.

The chain joins TRBV7-9 to TRBJ1-2; weak D call: TRBD1 (5 bases). This CDR3 is 12 amino acids long. Trimming removed 5 bases at V and 7 bases at J, with 11 bases between. CDR1 is SEHNR and CDR2 is FQNEAQ in the germline V gene (reference sequence). CDR3 DNA sequence: TGTGCCAGCAGCGTAGGGGAGTCTGGCTACACCTTC. Amino acids: CASSVGESGYTF. The full variable domain, in which reference TRBV7-9 and TRBJ1-2 provide the parts outside the CDR3, is DTGVSQNPRHKITKRGQNVTFRCDPISEHNRLYWYRQTLGQGPEFLTYFQNEAQLEKSRLLSDRFSAERPKGSFSTLEIQRTEQGDSAMYLCASSVGESGYTFGSGTRLTVV.

The CDR3 loop is CASSSTGTINSPLHF. The CDR3 coding sequence is TGTGCCAGCAGTTCCACCGGGACAATTAATTCACCCCTCCACTTT. V is TRBV6-5 and J is TRBJ1-6; maybe TRBD1 (6 bases). Looked up from germline, CDR1 is MNHEY and CDR2 is SVGAGI. CDR3 size: 15 residues. Trimming removed 4 bases from V and 6 bases from J, with 13 bases in between.

This chain links TRBV5-1 with TRBJ2-7; no firm D call. The V gene's germline CDR1 is SGHRS and CDR2 YFSETQ. This CDR3 has 12 amino acids. With 0 bases removed from V and 4 bases from J, the gap between germline ends came to 5 bases. The DNA for the CDR3 is TGCGCCAGCAGCTTGGACCATTACGAGCAGTACTTC. This translates into CASSLDHYEQYF.

The CDR3 DNA sequence: TGTGCCAGCAGTTTAGAAGGGGGCAGGGGGCTGATGAACGAGCAGTACTTC. As protein: CASSLEGGRGLMNEQYF. The genes are TRBV27 and TRBJ2-7; 8 nucleotides align to TRBD1. CDR3 length equals 17 residues. V gave up 2 bases and J gave up 5 bases; unmatched junction bases: 14. Germline V gene data show CDR1 as MNHEY and CDR2 as SMNVEV (reference sequence).

This clone was found once. This chain uses TRBV6-1 with TRBJ1-5; D gene ambiguous. V was clipped by 2 bases and J by 4 bases, with 12 bases between them. The CDR3 has 15 amino acids. Germline values: CDR1 MNHNS, CDR2 SASEGT. The CDR3 spells CASSESTQYNQPQHF. Written as DNA, the CDR3 is TGTGCCAGCAGTGAATCTACCCAATATAATCAGCCCCAGCATTTT.

V is TRBV4-2 and J is TRBJ2-1; 7 bases are a match to TRBD2. V shed 4 bases, J shed 4 bases, and the junction held 4 bases outside the gene matches. This CDR3 region has 14 residues. CDR1 is LGHNA and CDR2 is YNFKEQ in the germline V gene. CDR3 sequence reads: CASSPLGGYNEQFF. CDR3 DNA: TGTGCCAGCAGCCCCTTGGGAGGGTACAATGAGCAGTTCTTC.

This clone was picked up a small number of times. The CDR3 nucleotides are TGTGCCAGTAAACCCACTCGGAATAGCGGGGCCTACAATGAGCAGTTCTTC. Protein product: CASKPTRNSGAYNEQFF. This rearrangement joins TRBV19 to TRBJ2-1, with 8 positions matching TRBD2. Germline values: CDR1 LNHDA, CDR2 SQIVND (reference sequence). The CDR3 has 17 amino acids. Losses at the gene ends were 7 bases for V and 2 bases for J; bases not matched to a gene: 13. The full variable domain, in which reference TRBV19 and TRBJ2-1 provide the parts outside the CDR3, is DGGITQSPKYLFRKEGQNVTLSCEQNLNHDAMYWYRQDPGQGLRLIYYSQIVNDFQKGDIAEGYSVSREKKESFPLTVTSAQKNPTAFYLCASKPTRNSGAYNEQFFGPGTRLTVL.

This clone is deemed medium-sized. The chain employs TRBV9 and TRBJ2-1; tentative D call: TRBD1 (6 bases). V lost 3 bases and J 7 bases, leaving 14 bases between the germline ends. The length of the CDR3 is 14 residues. The germline gives CDR1 SGDLS, CDR2 YYNGEE. The CDR3 DNA follows: TGTGCCAGCAGCGAGGGGGTAGGCTTAAATGAGCAGTTCTTC. Translation gives CASSEGVGLNEQFF.

The chain links TRBV5-4 to TRBJ2-5; D is perhaps TRBD1 (5 bases). Trimming shortened V by 7 bases and J by 2 bases, and 15 bases separated the two germline ends. The CDR3 totals 14 residues. The V gene's germline CDR1 is SGHNT and CDR2 YYREEE (reference sequence). The CDR3 is CASGPWGRQETQYF. DNA of the CDR3: TGTGCCAGCGGCCCGTGGGGCCGACAAGAGACCCAGTACTTC.

The CDR3 DNA sequence: TGTGCCACCAGTGTCGCGGGGGCTTCCTACAATGAGCAGTTCTTC. Protein sequence: CATSVAGASYNEQFF. The chain joins TRBV24-1 to TRBJ2-1; possible D gene TRBD2, 7 bases. Per germline, CDR1 KGHDR and CDR2 SFDVKD. The CDR3 sequence is 15 residues long. V was shortened by 5 bases and J by 1 base, with 11 bases between the two germline ends.

The chain uses TRBV10-2 and TRBJ1-6; 7 positions agree with TRBD1. From germline, CDR1 is WSHSY and CDR2 SAAADI. The CDR3 has 16 amino acids. With V trimmed by 6 bases and J by 10 bases, 15 bases remained unmatched. The CDR3 sequence is CASRAELDRLRSPLHF. The DNA of the CDR3 is TGCGCCAGCAGGGCCGAATTGGACAGGTTACGATCACCCCTCCACTTT.

V usage is TRBV28 and J usage is TRBJ1-4; D is undetermined. CDR1 is MDHEN and CDR2 is SYDVKM in the germline V gene. Trimming took 6 bases from V and 8 from J, leaving 7 bases between them. This CDR3 region has 11 residues. CDR3 sequence reads: CASRGREKLFF. DNA for the CDR3: TGTGCCAGCAGAGGAAGAGAAAAACTGTTTTTT.

This clone appeared a few times. The genes are TRBV19 and TRBJ1-2; D is perhaps TRBD1 (6 bases). The V gene lost 4 bases and the J gene lost 1 base, with 13 bases spanning the gap. Per germline, CDR1 LNHDA and CDR2 SQIVND (reference sequence). The CDR3 is 15 residues long. The CDR3 DNA reads as TGTGCCAGTAGTAGAACAGGGACCGTTAACTATGGCTACACCTTC. The encoded protein is CASSRTGTVNYGYTF. Together with reference TRBV19 and TRBJ1-2, the CDR3 gives the full variable domain: DGGITQSPKYLFRKEGQNVTLSCEQNLNHDAMYWYRQDPGQGLRLIYYSQIVNDFQKGDIAEGYSVSREKKESFPLTVTSAQKNPTAFYLCASSRTGTVNYGYTFGSGTRLTVV.

This clone appeared a single time. This rearrangement joins TRBV20-1 to TRBJ2-2; D not certain. The CDR3 runs to 11 residues. V lost 3 bases and J lost 5, with 4 bases in between. Germline V gene sequence: CDR1 DFQATT, CDR2 SNEGSKA (reference sequence). The CDR3 nucleotides are TGCAGTGCTAGTTGGACCGGGGAGCTGTTTTTT. Its protein product is CSASWTGELFF.

This clone was counted a few times. This chain connects TRBV19 to TRBJ2-1; TRBD2 is a possible D gene (6 bases). Looked up from germline, CDR1 is LNHDA and CDR2 is SQIVND (reference sequence). V lost 3 bases to trimming and J lost 0 bases, with 15 bases between them. This CDR3 contains 17 residues. CDR3 sequence (DNA): TGTGCCAGTAGTATCTTGTCCGGGGGAAACTCCTACAATGAGCAGTTCTTC. Encoded protein: CASSILSGGNSYNEQFF.

J is TRBJ1-1 and V is TRBV6-5; no reliable D call. V lost 0 bases to trimming and J lost 0 bases, with 8 bases between them. The CDR3 has 15 residues. The germline gives CDR1 MNHEY, CDR2 SVGAGI. CDR3 bases: TGTGCCAGCAGTTACTCGAGGACCATGAACACTGAAGCTTTCTTT. It codes for CASSYSRTMNTEAFF.

The J gene is TRBJ1-6, the V gene TRBV30, with 8 bases identical to TRBD1. V shed 3 bases, J shed 8 bases, and the junction held 3 bases outside the gene matches. Per the germline V gene, CDR1 is GTSNPN and CDR2 is SVGIG (reference sequence). The CDR3 covers 13 residues. CDR3 amino acids: CAWRDREDSPLHF. In DNA form, the CDR3 reads TGTGCCTGGAGGGACAGGGAGGATTCACCCCTCCACTTT.

This CDR3 is CASRQPGQGTHEQYF. The CDR3 DNA sequence: TGTGCCAGCAGACAGCCGGGACAGGGGACCCACGAGCAGTACTTC. The chain employs TRBV6-5 and TRBJ2-7; 10 positions match TRBD1. Germline V gene data show CDR1 as MNHEY and CDR2 as SVGAGI. J gave up 5 bases and V 6 bases, and 10 bases lay outside the gene matches. This CDR3 is built from 15 residues.

The rearrangement joins TRBV5-1 to TRBJ1-1; D is unclear. V shed 4 bases and J shed 0 bases, with 7 bases lying between them. CDR1 is SGHRS and CDR2 is YFSETQ in the germline V gene. CDR3 length: 13 amino acids. The CDR3 DNA follows: TGCGCCAGCAGCAAGACATTGAACACTGAAGCTTTCTTT. Protein: CASSKTLNTEAFF.

The rearrangement uses TRBV5-1 and TRBJ1-4; 8 bases are a match to TRBD1. Germline loops: CDR1 SGHRS, CDR2 YFSETQ. This CDR3 region has 14 residues. V lost 2 bases and J lost 6; bases outside the gene matches: 3. CDR3 region: CASSLSGGDEKLFF. Here the CDR3 DNA reads TGCGCCAGCAGCTTATCAGGGGGCGATGAAAAACTGTTTTTT.

This clone was seen once. J is TRBJ1-2 and V is TRBV19; 7 nucleotides agree with TRBD1. The CDR3 has 14 residues. J was trimmed by 6 bases and V by 6 bases; bases with no gene match: 10. Germline-derived CDR1 and CDR2 are LNHDA and SQIVND (reference sequence). In nucleotides, the CDR3 is TGTGCCAGTAGCCGAGCCCAGGGGGGGAATGGCTACACCTTC. This sequence encodes CASSRAQGGNGYTF.

This rearrangement joins TRBV28 to TRBJ2-1, with TRBD2 matching 10 bases. V was clipped by 3 bases and J by 6 bases; unmatched bases: 20. The CDR3 totals 20 residues. Germline CDR1 reads MDHEN; CDR2 reads SYDVKM. The CDR3 DNA follows: TGTGCCAGCAGTTTGGGGACAGGATTCTCGGCTAGCGGGAGCGTCAATGAGCAGTTCTTC. Encoded protein: CASSLGTGFSASGSVNEQFF. Full variable domain (missing parts from reference TRBV28 and TRBJ2-1): DVKVTQSSRYLVKRTGEKVFLECVQDMDHENMFWYRQDPGLGLRLIYFSYDVKMKEKGDIPEGYSVSREKKERFSLILESASTNQTSMYLCASSLGTGFSASGSVNEQFFGPGTRLTVL.

About this clone: The junction and the germline gene differ at one end; a read error may be behind it. This sequence joins TRBV7-7 and TRBJ2-1; TRBD2 aligns across 7 bases. Germline V gives CDR1 SSHAT, CDR2 FNYEAQ (reference sequence). This CDR3 has 15 amino acids. The CDR3, as DNA: TGTGCTAGCAGCTTAGACAGCGGGACCTACAATGAGCAGTTCTTC. It is translated as CASSLDSGTYNEQFF.

The V gene is TRBV7-8, the J gene TRBJ2-5; D not resolved. Germline V gene sequence: CDR1 SGHVS, CDR2 FQNEAQ. This CDR3 has 11 residues. V lost 4 bases and J 2 bases, leaving 2 bases between the germline ends. The CDR3 here is CASSSQETQYF. Written as DNA, the CDR3 is TGTGCCAGCAGCTCTCAAGAGACCCAGTACTTC.

This clone was observed once. The J gene is TRBJ2-3, the V gene TRBV4-1; 16 bases match TRBD2. V gave up 0 bases and J gave up 2 bases; unmatched junction bases: 5. This CDR3 has 19 residues. CDR1 is MGHRA and CDR2 is YSYEKL in the germline V gene. The CDR3, as DNA: TGCGCCAGCAGCCAAGATGGCGGGACTAGCGGGAGGGCCACAGATACGCAGTATTTT. Its protein is CASSQDGGTSGRATDTQYF.